Shown below are 14 T cell receptor beta chains from a single sample sequenced in a study of shared clonotypes between healthy human individuals. Sequencing was performed with immunoSEQ multiplex PCR; in TCRdb, only in-frame clones are kept and a portion is missing. This table holds some 96,000 clones, roughly 45% found once. The specimen was PBMCs. The receptors derive from a woman in her 40s in good health. Some clones in this sample may be carry-over from other donors' samples.

This clone has a handful of counts. The chain has TRBV5-1 and TRBJ1-4, with D possibly matching TRBD1 (5 bases). V was pared by 2 bases and J by 5 bases, with 10 bases between. The CDR3 is 14 amino acids. Looked up from germline, CDR1 is SGHRS and CDR2 is YFSETQ. CDR3 loop: CASSFRRGNEKLFF. As DNA, the CDR3 is TGCGCCAGCAGCTTTCGGCGGGGCAATGAAAAACTGTTTTTT.

This chain uses TRBV30 with TRBJ2-7; 8 nucleotides agree with TRBD1. Germline CDR1 and CDR2: GTSNPN and SVGIG (reference sequence). The V and J ends lost 3 bases and 6 bases, in that order; junction bases with no gene match: 10. The CDR3 has 14 amino acids. Written as DNA, the CDR3 is TGTGCCTGGAGGGGTCCTCCAGGGGGCCGCGAGCAGTACTTC. This translates into CAWRGPPGGREQYF. The whole variable domain, filled in from reference TRBV30 and TRBJ2-7, reads SQTIHQWPATLVQPVGSPLSLECTVEGTSNPNLYWYRQAAGRGLQLLFYSVGIGQISSEVPQNLSASRPQDRQFILSSKKLLLSDSGFYLCAWRGPPGGREQYFGPGTRLTVT.

This clone was detected ten times or more. V usage is TRBV27 and J usage is TRBJ2-7; tentatively, D is TRBD2 (5 bases). Trimming removed 7 bases at V and 4 bases at J, with 11 bases between. The CDR3 is 12 residues long. CDR1 and CDR2 (germline): MNHEY, SMNVEV (reference sequence). CDR3 DNA: TGTGCCAGCATCGTGGGAGTTTACGAGCAGTACTTC. Its translation is CASIVGVYEQYF.

As concerns this clone: A much larger clone sits a single nucleotide away, making a read error possible. V usage is TRBV5-1 and J usage is TRBJ2-5, with D maybe TRBD1 (6 bases). The V end was cut by 6 bases, the J end by 2 bases, with 11 bases between. The germline CDR1 and CDR2 sequences are SGHRS and YFSETQ. The CDR3 is 13 amino acids. CDR3 sequence (DNA): TGCGCCAGCAATGGGGACACTCAAGAGACCCAGTACTTC. It yields the protein CASNGDTQETQYF.

This rearrangement joins TRBV7-2 to TRBJ1-5; weak D call: TRBD1 (6 bases). V lost 5 bases and J 8 bases, leaving 16 bases between the germline ends. From germline, CDR1 is SGHTA and CDR2 FQGNSA. The CDR3 loop spans 14 amino acids. As DNA, the CDR3 is TGTGCCAGCAGCCCAAGGACAGTCCGGGAGCCCCAGCATTTT. Translation: CASSPRTVREPQHF. Based on the CDR3 plus reference TRBV7-2 and TRBJ1-5, the full variable domain is GAGVSQSPSNKVTEKGKDVELRCDPISGHTALYWYRQSLGQGLEFLIYFQGNSAPDKSGLPSDRFSAERTGGSVSTLTIQRTQQEDSAVYLCASSPRTVREPQHFGDGTRLSIL.

The chain employs TRBV7-9 and TRBJ2-5, with D perhaps matching TRBD2 (5 bases). The closer fit of TRBJ2-7 to the DNA end suggests the J call may be wrong. CDR3 length: 13 amino acids. Germline lookup yields CDR1 SEHNR and CDR2 FQNEAQ (reference sequence). CDR3 in amino acids: CASSPWAEVEQYF. DNA for the CDR3: TGTGCCAGCAGCCCCTGGGCGGAGGTCGAGCAGTACTTC.

This clone was recorded at least ten times. In the same sample, other DNA sequences code for this CDR3. The chain couples TRBV25-1 to TRBJ2-1; 12 bases are a match to TRBD2. Germline CDR1 is MGHDK and CDR2 is SYGVNS. Trimming at V came to 6 bases and at J to 8 bases, leaving 8 bases not matched to a gene. The CDR3 length is 15 residues. The CDR3 DNA follows: TGTGCCAGCAGAACGACTAGCGGGAGTACGGATGAGCAGTTCTTC. Its protein is CASRTTSGSTDEQFF.

V gene TRBV5-4 combines with J gene TRBJ2-6; D remains unclear. The CDR3 contains 17 residues. The germline V and J ends were trimmed by 7 bases and 0 bases, with 17 bases remaining between them. CDR1 and CDR2 from the germline V gene are SGHNT and YYREEE (reference sequence). In nucleotides, the CDR3 is TGTGCCAGCGTAAGGAGCGAAACCTCCTCTGGGGCCAACGTCCTGACTTTC. Residues: CASVRSETSSGANVLTF.

The J gene is TRBJ2-1, the V gene TRBV28; D remains ambiguous. V lost 6 bases and J 9 bases, leaving 9 bases between the germline ends. The germline CDR1 and CDR2 sequences are MDHEN and SYDVKM. This CDR3 spans 11 amino acids. As DNA, the CDR3 is TGTGCCAGCAGCTACGGGCCTGAGCAGTTCTTC. Amino acids: CASSYGPEQFF.

The chain links TRBV5-4 to TRBJ2-1; TRBD1 might be the D (6 bases). From germline, CDR1 is SGHNT and CDR2 YYREEE (reference sequence). The CDR3 loop spans 16 amino acids. V gave up 0 bases and J gave up 8 bases, with 18 bases separating them. The CDR3 loop reads CASSLGTGQSLDEQFF. The CDR3 nucleotides read TGTGCCAGCAGCTTGGGTACCGGACAGTCGTTGGATGAGCAGTTCTTC.

The chain combines TRBV7-8 with TRBJ2-7; TRBD2 aligns across 9 bases. The CDR3 runs 14 residues. The germline CDR1 and CDR2 sequences are SGHVS and FQNEAQ. V shed 5 bases, J shed 3 bases, and the junction held 5 bases outside the gene matches. The CDR3 sequence is CASSPGLANYEQYF. CDR3 bases: TGTGCCAGCAGCCCCGGACTAGCGAACTACGAGCAGTACTTC.

This chain links TRBV18 with TRBJ2-7, with 11 bases matching TRBD1. In germline, CDR1 is KGHSH, CDR2 LQKENI. V was clipped by 5 bases and J by 2 bases; unmatched bases: 2. This CDR3 has 14 amino acids. The CDR3 nucleotides are TGTGCCAGCTCAACGGGACAGGGGGCCTACGAGCAGTACTTC. It is translated as CASSTGQGAYEQYF.

This clone has only a few counts. CDR3 protein: CSVRETAVSTGELFF. Written as DNA, the CDR3 is TGCAGCGTTAGAGAGACTGCCGTCAGCACCGGGGAGCTGTTTTTT. V is TRBV29-1 and J is TRBJ2-2; D is unresolved. In germline, CDR1 is SQVTM, CDR2 ANQGSEA. Trimming pared 5 bases from V and 4 bases from J, leaving 17 bases between. The CDR3 loop spans 15 amino acids.

This sequence joins TRBV10-3 and TRBJ2-1; weak D call: TRBD1 (6 bases). The CDR3 extends over 13 amino acids. Germline CDR1 ENHRY, CDR2 SYGVKD. V was cut by 10 bases and J by 2 bases, with 12 bases left in between. The CDR3 region is CATRQEPYNEQFF. DNA for the CDR3: TGTGCCACCCGACAGGAACCCTACAATGAGCAGTTCTTC.